The 16 T cell receptor beta chains in this list originate from one sample, sequenced in a study of blood T cells in healthy people across ages (dated by TCRdb to between 2014 and 2017). Libraries were constructed by 5' RACE. The instrument given in TCRdb is Illumina HiSeq 2500. A second PCR of about 6 to 12 cycles was performed with a sample-barcoded 5' primer and a J-beta primer mix. The public sequencing data were trimmed at Q25 with fastp and processed into clonotypes with MiXCR by TCRdb, which kept only in-frame beta chains. Records with the same CDR3 protein are collapsed into one entry carrying the most frequent genes and DNA. The sample table shows 600,000 or so distinct CDR3 sequences, and around half are seen once. The ten largest clones capture approximately 25% of the sample. The sequencing sample was made of blood. These receptors all come from a man older than 75 in good health.

This clonotype appeared a few times. This clone may be a read error of a much larger clone one base away. V gene TRBV6-5 combines with J gene TRBJ2-1; the match to TRBD2 covers 11 bases. The CDR3 runs to 16 residues. V trimming: 4 bases; J trimming: 5 bases; junction bases outside the gene matches: 7. Germline V gene data show CDR1 as MNHEY and CDR2 as SVGAGI. CDR3 in amino acids: CASSCEASGRNNEQFF. The CDR3 bases are TGTGCCAGCAGTTGCGAGGCTAGCGGGAGGAACAATGAGCAGTTCTTC.

The gene calls are TRBV15 and TRBJ2-6; D remains unclear. Germline assignment: CDR1 LNHNV and CDR2 YYDKDF (reference sequence). The CDR3 loop spans 16 amino acids. V lost 5 bases to trimming and J lost 0 bases, with 11 bases between them. The CDR3 spells CATSRAVYSGANVLTF. The CDR3 DNA is TGTGCCACCAGCCGAGCTGTCTACTCTGGGGCCAACGTCCTGACTTTC. The whole variable domain, filled in from reference TRBV15 and TRBJ2-6, reads DAMVIQNPRYQVTQFGKPVTLSCSQTLNHNVMYWYQQKSSQAPKLLFHYYDKDFNNEADTPDNFQSRRPNTSFCFLDIRSPGLGDTAMYLCATSRAVYSGANVLTFGAGSRLTVL.

The chain employs TRBV4-2 and TRBJ1-2; 7 bases line up with TRBD1. In germline, CDR1 is LGHNA, CDR2 YNFKEQ. This CDR3 is 16 amino acids long. V trimming: 0 bases; J trimming: 6 bases; junction bases outside the gene matches: 10. CDR3 sequence (DNA): TGTGCCAGCAGCCAAGAATTCAGGACAGGTGATAATGGCTACACCTTC. Translated, it gives CASSQEFRTGDNGYTF.

In its sample, this clonotype was seen a few times. The chain employs TRBV6-5 and TRBJ2-2; TRBD1 matches 9 bases. The CDR3 consists of 15 residues. Germline assignment: CDR1 MNHEY and CDR2 SVGAGI. V was pared by 6 bases and J by 1 base, with 3 bases of the junction left unmatched. CDR3 sequence (DNA): TGTGCCAGCAGCCCGGGACAGGGGAACACCGGGGAGCTGTTTTTT. Residues: CASSPGQGNTGELFF.

This chain connects TRBV7-2 to TRBJ1-4; 9 nucleotides line up with TRBD1. Germline V gene lookup returns CDR1 SGHTA and CDR2 FQGNSA. Germline trimming cut 6 bases from V and 7 bases from J; bases unmatched to any gene: 6. The CDR3 is made up of 14 amino acids. In DNA, the CDR3 is TGTGCCAGCAGACAACAGGGGGCCTTTGAAAAACTGTTTTTT. Translation gives CASRQQGAFEKLFF.

The chain employs TRBV27 and TRBJ1-2, with TRBD1 matching 9 bases. With V trimmed by 5 bases and J by 5 bases, 12 bases remained unmatched. Germline CDR1 and CDR2: MNHEY and SMNVEV (reference sequence). The CDR3 covers 16 residues. The CDR3: CASSPYRPGTGYGYTF. DNA of the CDR3: TGTGCCAGCAGTCCCTATCGACCTGGGACAGGGTATGGCTACACCTTC.

The chain carries TRBV20-1 and TRBJ2-3; 8 bases fit TRBD1. The CDR3 runs 15 residues. Germline V lookup: CDR1 DFQATT, CDR2 SNEGSKA (reference sequence). V lost 5 bases and J lost 2; bases outside the gene matches: 9. CDR3 sequence: CSAGGTGLNTDTQYF. In DNA, the CDR3 is TGCAGTGCTGGCGGGACAGGACTAAACACAGATACGCAGTATTTT.

Only a few counts were recorded for this clonotype. The gene calls are TRBV20-1 and TRBJ1-1; 10 bases match TRBD1. With 3 bases clipped from V and 3 bases from J, the junction kept 4 bases outside the gene matches. The CDR3 has 14 residues. The germline V gene has CDR1 DFQATT and CDR2 SNEGSKA (reference sequence). The CDR3 is CSASRQGADTEAFF. CDR3 DNA: TGCAGTGCTAGCAGACAGGGGGCGGACACTGAAGCTTTCTTT.

The CDR3 region is CSGGRTLNTEAFF. CDR3 coding DNA: TGCAGCGGGGGGAGGACACTGAACACTGAAGCTTTCTTT. The chain couples TRBV29-1 to TRBJ1-1, with a possible D match to TRBD1 (5 bases). V was cut by 7 bases and J by 0 bases, with 12 bases left in between. Germline CDR1 and CDR2: SQVTM and ANQGSEA. This CDR3 is 13 amino acids long.

The chain carries TRBV20-1 and TRBJ1-1, with 7 bases matching TRBD1. The V and J ends lost 6 bases and 3 bases, in that order; junction bases with no gene match: 10. The CDR3 length is 14 residues. The germline V gene has CDR1 DFQATT and CDR2 SNEGSKA (reference sequence). The CDR3 here is CSAKSQGVDTEAFF. The CDR3 DNA sequence: TGCAGTGCGAAGAGCCAGGGGGTGGACACTGAAGCTTTCTTT.

This clonotype was counted only a few times. V is TRBV7-2 and J is TRBJ2-3; no clear D. Trimming took off 1 base at V and 4 bases at J, with 9 bases between the two ends. The CDR3 runs to 14 residues. The germline gives CDR1 SGHTA, CDR2 FQGNSA. CDR3 amino acids: CASSLDNVADTQYF. The CDR3 DNA sequence: TGTGCCAGCAGCTTAGACAATGTAGCAGATACGCAGTATTTT. The full variable domain, with the rest looked up from reference TRBV7-2 and TRBJ2-3, is GAGVSQSPSNKVTEKGKDVELRCDPISGHTALYWYRQSLGQGLEFLIYFQGNSAPDKSGLPSDRFSAERTGGSVSTLTIQRTQQEDSAVYLCASSLDNVADTQYFGPGTRLTVL.

In the case of this clonotype: A much larger clone differs by one base, so this may be a read error. J is TRBJ1-2 and V is TRBV6-6; 10 bases align to TRBD1. The trim removed 4 bases at V and 6 bases at J, leaving 14 bases unmatched. This CDR3 contains 17 residues. Germline CDR1 reads MNHNY; CDR2 reads SVGAGI (reference sequence). This CDR3 is CASSFGSGRDRGNGYTF. In DNA, the CDR3 is TGTGCCAGCAGTTTTGGTAGTGGCCGGGACAGGGGTAATGGCTACACCTTC.

This clonotype was found many times. The V gene is TRBV6-6, the J gene TRBJ2-3; 8 bases align to TRBD2. The germline gives CDR1 MNHNY, CDR2 SVGAGI (reference sequence). The J segment lost 0 bases and the V segment lost 2 bases, leaving 7 bases of the junction unmatched. The length of the CDR3 is 17 residues. The CDR3 region has the DNA TGTGCCAGCAGTTACGCCACGGGACTAGATAGCACAGATACGCAGTATTTT. Amino acid sequence: CASSYATGLDSTDTQYF.

This clonotype was seen only a few times. The gene calls are TRBV7-2 and TRBJ2-3, with 11 bases identical to TRBD2. With V trimmed by 3 bases and J by 6 bases, 5 bases remained unmatched. The CDR3 runs to 15 residues. Looked up from germline, CDR1 is SGHTA and CDR2 is FQGNSA. The CDR3 DNA sequence: TGTGCCAGCAGCTTTAGCGGGGGGGCATGGGATACGCAGTATTTT. Translation gives CASSFSGGAWDTQYF.

The sample holds a few counts of this clonotype. The chain links TRBV7-9 to TRBJ2-4, with D possibly being TRBD1 or TRBD2 (6 bases each). Germline assignment: CDR1 SEHNR and CDR2 FQNEAQ (reference sequence). Trimming stripped 5 bases from V and 3 bases from J, with 20 bases between. This CDR3 contains 17 residues. Here the CDR3 reads CASSRNHGGESKNIQYF. CDR3 sequence (DNA): TGTGCCAGCAGCCGTAATCACGGGGGCGAAAGCAAAAACATTCAGTACTTC.

The CDR3 loop reads CSEREGTDTQYF. The CDR3 DNA reads TGCAGCGAGCGGGAGGGCACAGATACGCAGTATTTT. The chain links TRBV29-1 to TRBJ2-3; 9 bases are a match to TRBD2. Trimming took 7 bases from V and 1 from J; bases not matched to a gene: 0. Germline V gene lookup returns CDR1 SQVTM and CDR2 ANQGSEA. This CDR3 spans 12 amino acids.